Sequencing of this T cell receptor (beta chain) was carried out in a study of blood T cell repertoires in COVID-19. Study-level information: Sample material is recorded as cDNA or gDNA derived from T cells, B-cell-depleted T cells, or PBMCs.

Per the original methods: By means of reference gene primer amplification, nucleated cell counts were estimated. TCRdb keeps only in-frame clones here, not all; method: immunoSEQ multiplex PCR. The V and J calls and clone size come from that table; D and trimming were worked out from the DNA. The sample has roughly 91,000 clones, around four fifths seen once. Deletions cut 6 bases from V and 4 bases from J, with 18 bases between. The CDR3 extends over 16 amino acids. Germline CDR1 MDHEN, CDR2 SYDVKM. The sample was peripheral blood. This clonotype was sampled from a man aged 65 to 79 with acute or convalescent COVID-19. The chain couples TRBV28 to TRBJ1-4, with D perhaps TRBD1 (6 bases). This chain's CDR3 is CASSTDSSIHNEKLFF. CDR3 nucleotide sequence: TGTGCCAGCAGCACGGACAGTTCGATCCATAATGAAAAACTGTTTTTT.